A selection of T cell receptor beta chains follows, all from one sample in a study of T cells in Graves' hyperthyroidism and ophthalmopathy. TCRdb independently ran MiXCR on the multiplex PCR reads; one entry per CDR3 protein. The sample contains hundreds of thousands of distinct CDR3 sequences, 35% to 40% of which appear only once. The sample comprised blood. These receptors were taken from a man between 18 and 29 years old with Graves' hyperthyroidism. The CDR3 runs from the conserved cysteine through the conserved F or W. D genes are given only for firm matches. A clone size is listed for some rows: how often the clone was seen (once, few, many), or a class if it is expanded.

j_gene: TRBJ2-5
v_gene: TRBV7-8
d_gene: .
abundance: .
CDR3nt: TGTGCCAGCAGGCCCCGGGACACACAAGAGACCCAGTACTTC
CDR3aa: CASRPRDTQETQYF

j_gene: TRBJ2-7
v_gene: TRBV27
d_gene: .
abundance: .
CDR3nt: TGTGCCAGCAGCGACGCGCCGAGCTACGAGCAGTACTTC
CDR3aa: CASSDAPSYEQYF

j_gene: TRBJ1-5
v_gene: TRBV12-3/TRBV12-4
d_gene: TRBD1
abundance: many
CDR3nt: TGTGCCAGCAGTTCCGGACAGGGAACCAATCAGCCCCAGCATTTT
CDR3aa: CASSSGQGTNQPQHF

j_gene: TRBJ1-2
v_gene: TRBV4-1
d_gene: TRBD1
abundance: .
CDR3nt: TGCGCCAGCAGCCAAAGGGGACAGGGAAATGGCTACACCTTC
CDR3aa: CASSQRGQGNGYTF

j_gene: TRBJ2-5
v_gene: TRBV10-3
d_gene: TRBD1
abundance: few
CDR3nt: TGTGCCAGCAGATATGGGACAGGGGAGGAGACCCAGTACTTC
CDR3aa: CASRYGTGEETQYF

j_gene: TRBJ2-5
v_gene: TRBV6-6
d_gene: .
abundance: few
CDR3nt: TGTGCCAGCAGTGACGAGCGCCCCAGAGCGGAGACCCAGTACTTC
CDR3aa: CASSDERPRAETQYF

j_gene: TRBJ2-5
v_gene: TRBV12-3/TRBV12-4
d_gene: TRBD1
abundance: .
CDR3nt: TGTGCCAGCAGTTACGGGGACAGCAAAGAGACCCAGTACTTC
CDR3aa: CASSYGDSKETQYF

j_gene: TRBJ2-6
v_gene: TRBV11-2
d_gene: .
abundance: .
CDR3nt: TGTGCCAGCAGACCGTCGGAGAGCGGGGCCAACGTCCTGACTTTC
CDR3aa: CASRPSESGANVLTF

j_gene: TRBJ2-7
v_gene: TRBV5-4
d_gene: .
abundance: .
CDR3nt: TGTGCCAGCAGCGTTTGGACCGGGCAGTACTTC
CDR3aa: CASSVWTGQYF

j_gene: TRBJ2-2
v_gene: TRBV29-1
d_gene: .
abundance: .
CDR3nt: TGCAGCGTTGAAAAAGTAGGGGAGCTGTTTTTT
CDR3aa: CSVEKVGELFF

j_gene: TRBJ2-7
v_gene: TRBV13
d_gene: TRBD2
abundance: few
CDR3nt: TGTGCCAGCAGCCCCCCCAGCGGGAGGTACTACGAGCAGTACTTC
CDR3aa: CASSPPSGRYYEQYF

j_gene: TRBJ1-2
v_gene: TRBV7-3
d_gene: TRBD1
abundance: many
CDR3nt: TGTGCCAGCAGCCCGACAGGGGGAACTAACTATGGCTACACCTTC
CDR3aa: CASSPTGGTNYGYTF

j_gene: TRBJ1-1
v_gene: TRBV24-1
d_gene: .
abundance: many
CDR3nt: TGTGCCACCAGTGATGGCCGCCGGGCCCCGAAGGAAGCTTTCTTT
CDR3aa: CATSDGRRAPKEAFF

j_gene: TRBJ1-1
v_gene: TRBV12-3/TRBV12-4
d_gene: .
abundance: few
CDR3nt: TGTGCCAGCACCGGACCAGGTGTGAACACTGAAGCTTTCTTT
CDR3aa: CASTGPGVNTEAFF

j_gene: TRBJ1-1
v_gene: TRBV7-9
d_gene: TRBD1
abundance: .
CDR3nt: TGTGCCAGCAGGCCGGGACAGGCGAACACTGAAGCTTTCTTT
CDR3aa: CASRPGQANTEAFF

j_gene: TRBJ2-2
v_gene: TRBV9
d_gene: .
abundance: .
CDR3nt: TGTGCCAGCAGCGTAACCCATACAGGGGGGGGCACCGGGGAGCTGTTTTTT
CDR3aa: CASSVTHTGGGTGELFF

j_gene: TRBJ2-5
v_gene: TRBV10-3
d_gene: TRBD2
abundance: .
CDR3nt: TGTGCCAGCAGCCCTCCGGGACTAGGGCGAGAGACCCAGTACTTC
CDR3aa: CASSPPGLGRETQYF

j_gene: TRBJ2-1
v_gene: TRBV29-1
d_gene: .
abundance: .
CDR3nt: TGCAGCGTTGAGAATAATGATCAGCAGTTCTTC
CDR3aa: CSVENNDQQFF

j_gene: TRBJ2-7
v_gene: TRBV13
d_gene: .
abundance: .
CDR3nt: TGTGCCAGCAGCTTAGGCAGGGTAGCGCCCGACGGGGAGCAGTACTTC
CDR3aa: CASSLGRVAPDGEQYF

j_gene: TRBJ2-2
v_gene: TRBV10-3
d_gene: TRBD1
abundance: .
CDR3nt: TGTGCCAGACCCCAGGGGGCCCGGCCCACCGGGGAGCTGTTTTTT
CDR3aa: CARPQGARPTGELFF

j_gene: TRBJ2-5
v_gene: TRBV20-1
d_gene: .
abundance: .
CDR3nt: TGCAGTGCTTTGCTGGGTCAGCGGGAGACCCAGTACTTC
CDR3aa: CSALLGQRETQYF

j_gene: TRBJ2-5
v_gene: TRBV20-1
d_gene: .
abundance: many
CDR3nt: TGCAGTGCTAGAGTGCAGGAGACCCAGTACTTC
CDR3aa: CSARVQETQYF

j_gene: TRBJ2-7
v_gene: TRBV6-5
d_gene: TRBD1
abundance: .
CDR3nt: TGTGCCAGCAGTTCCGGGACAGTTGGTTACGAGCAGTACTTC
CDR3aa: CASSSGTVGYEQYF

j_gene: TRBJ1-2
v_gene: TRBV15
d_gene: .
abundance: .
CDR3nt: TGTGCCACCAGCAGTGCCGGGACTAACTATGGCTACACCTTC
CDR3aa: CATSSAGTNYGYTF

j_gene: TRBJ2-7
v_gene: TRBV3-1
d_gene: .
abundance: .
CDR3nt: TGTGCCAGCAGCCGGGACGTTAACACCGGGGAGCAGTACTTC
CDR3aa: CASSRDVNTGEQYF

j_gene: TRBJ2-7
v_gene: TRBV19
d_gene: TRBD2
abundance: few
CDR3nt: TGTGCCAGTAGTACGAGGGAGGGGCTCCTAACCTACGAGCAGTACTTC
CDR3aa: CASSTREGLLTYEQYF

j_gene: TRBJ1-6
v_gene: TRBV7-8
d_gene: TRBD1
abundance: few
CDR3nt: TGTGCCAGCAGGACGACAGGGGGCTACTCACCCCTCCACTTT
CDR3aa: CASRTTGGYSPLHF

j_gene: TRBJ2-2
v_gene: TRBV14
d_gene: .
abundance: once
CDR3nt: TGTGCCAGCAGCCCTCGGGCGCCCGGGGAGCTGTTTTTT
CDR3aa: CASSPRAPGELFF

j_gene: TRBJ2-5
v_gene: TRBV2
d_gene: .
abundance: .
CDR3nt: TGTGCCAGCAGTCTAAAATCCGCGAGAGAGACCCAGTACTTC
CDR3aa: CASSLKSARETQYF

j_gene: TRBJ1-3
v_gene: TRBV7-9
d_gene: .
abundance: many
CDR3nt: TGTGCCAGCAGCTTACGGCGGGGGAGCTCTGGAAACACCATATATTTT
CDR3aa: CASSLRRGSSGNTIYF

j_gene: TRBJ1-5
v_gene: TRBV12-3/TRBV12-4
d_gene: TRBD1
abundance: many
CDR3nt: TGTGCCAGCAGTCCGCAGGGGGGGGACAATCAGCCCCAGCATTTT
CDR3aa: CASSPQGGDNQPQHF

j_gene: TRBJ2-5
v_gene: TRBV7-9
d_gene: .
abundance: many
CDR3nt: TGTGCCAGCAGCTTAATCCTGGGGACGGAGACCCAGTACTTC
CDR3aa: CASSLILGTETQYF

j_gene: TRBJ2-5
v_gene: TRBV5-1
d_gene: TRBD1
abundance: .
CDR3nt: TGTGCCAGCAGCCCGTCCGGGACAGGGGGCTTCGGGCAGTACTTC
CDR3aa: CASSPSGTGGFGQYF

j_gene: TRBJ2-5
v_gene: TRBV5-1
d_gene: .
abundance: .
CDR3nt: TGCGCCAGCAGCTTGGCCGAGATAAGTCTTCACCAAGAGACCCAGTACTTC
CDR3aa: CASSLAEISLHQETQYF

j_gene: TRBJ2-7
v_gene: TRBV10-3
d_gene: .
abundance: many
CDR3nt: TGTGCCATCAGTCCCATTTCGGGTTACGAGCAGTACTTC
CDR3aa: CAISPISGYEQYF